The T cell receptor beta chain under discussion was sequenced for a study of human T cells and chemical hapten exposure. Study-wide results and caveats: No change in TCRs above 1 in 1000 frequency was produced by DPC sensitization.

This clonotype was recorded a few times. Its antigen is currently unknown. One entry per CDR3 protein, called by TCRdb with MiXCR from the RACE reads. The table shows tens of thousands of distinct CDR3 sequences, with 10% occurring only once. Germline V gives CDR1 SQVTM, CDR2 ANQGSEA. V lost 6 bases and J lost 6, with 21 bases in between. CDR3 size: 14 residues. The time point is: patch test 2, 6 weeks after DPC sensitization. The treatment: therapeutic diphenylcyclopropenone sensitization with weekly scalp DPC. Sequencing was performed on whole blood, taken in connection with sensitization to the hapten diphenylcyclopropenone (DPC). J is TRBJ2-7 and V is TRBV29-1; TRBD2 might be the D (5 bases). This receptor was obtained from a woman aged 45-60 years with alopecia areata. Some clones in this sample may be carry-over from other donors' samples. This CDR3 reads CSVEVGSSVSEQYF. In DNA, the CDR3 is TGCAGCGTGGAGGTAGGGTCTTCGGTATCCGAGCAGTACTTC.